This TCR beta chain was sequenced in a study of blood T cell repertoires in COVID-19. Study information: The origin of the acute and convalescent COVID-19 samples was the United States, Italy and Spain. PBMCs, B-cell-depleted T cells, or T cells provided the cDNA or gDNA that made up the material.

The authors' processing: Researchers report that nucleated cell counts were estimated from reference gene primer amplification. Generated by immunoSEQ multiplex PCR, the TCRdb table keeps only in-frame clones and is missing some. V and J calls and clone size are those listed in that table; D and trimming were worked out from the DNA. The sample holds 70,000 to 95,000 clones, over 80% seen once. Germline assignment: CDR1 MNHEY and CDR2 SVGAGI. V lost 6 bases and J lost 14; bases outside the gene matches: 9. CDR3 size: 14 residues. The specimen was peripheral blood. The chain couples TRBV6-5 to TRBJ1-6; 11 nucleotides align to TRBD1. This receptor was obtained from a woman aged 55-69 years with acute or convalescent COVID-19. The CDR3 is CASSPGQGGSTLHF. CDR3 DNA: TGTGCCAGCAGCCCGGGACAGGGGGGTTCCACCCTCCACTTT.